This T cell receptor (beta chain) was documented in a study of T cells after yellow fever vaccination. TCR cDNA, made by 5'RACE template switching, carried an added universal primer site and UMIs. One entry per CDR3 protein results from TCRdb running MiXCR on the 5' RACE reads. The sample contains 30,000 to 40,000 distinct CDR3 sequences, less than 8.5% of which appear only once. The CDR3 has 15 amino acids. Germline CDR1 is SGHTA and CDR2 is FQGNSA. V was clipped by 5 bases and J by 4 bases, with 15 bases between them. This clonotype was recorded at least ten times. The receptor's source is a man aged 18 to 35 who received the YFV17D yellow fever vaccine. J is TRBJ1-3 and V is TRBV7-2; D gene uncertain. The sample in question was PBMCs, either bulk or a sorted T-cell subset (CD4+, CD8+, memory, or dextramer-sorted; not recorded which), obtained on the day of the first yellow fever vaccination. The CDR3 region has the DNA TGTGCCAGCAGCCCTATGGAACATGCGGGAAACACCATATATTTT. As protein: CASSPMEHAGNTIYF.